These 2 T cell receptor beta chains originate from one sample sequenced in a study of tumor-infiltrating lymphocytes in primary liver carcinoma. In addition to blood RNA drawn from unsorted whole blood, germline DNA was extracted. Production of TCR beta cDNA used approximately 480 ng total RNA together with a constant-region primer. Amplification in three nested multiplex PCR rounds with slightly modified ARM-PCR gave rise to TCR beta libraries. Use of TRBV1-TRBV30 forward primers with a C-beta reverse primer characterized the first two PCR rounds, which lasted around 9 cycles each. TCRdb reprocessed the multiplex PCR reads via MiXCR and lists one record per CDR3 protein. The sample shows approximately 320,000 distinct CDR3 sequences, more than 55% of them seen only once. Sample: peripheral blood. The receptor source for this set is a woman aged 30 to 39 with primary liver carcinoma and hepatitis B virus infection.

Concerning this clonotype itself: A read error may explain this, as a much larger clone is one base away. The chain employs TRBV6-2 or TRBV6-3 and TRBJ2-1; the D is unclear. Germline CDR1 is MNHEY and CDR2 is SVGEGT. Trimming removed 1 base from V and 8 bases from J, with 6 bases in between. The CDR3 is made up of 12 amino acids. The CDR3 loop reads CASSYWPDEQFF. DNA of the CDR3: TGTGCCAGCAGTTACTGGCCGGATGAGCAGTTCTTC.

Turning to this clonotype: As the CDR3 is not closed by the conserved phenylalanine or tryptophan, this likely results from a read error. CDR3 sequence reads: CASKGTVKTEAFL. CDR3 DNA sequence: TGTGCCAGCAAAGGGACAGTGAAAACTGAAGCTTTCCTT. The chain couples TRBV6-1 to TRBJ1-1; TRBD1 matches 7 bases. Germline CDR1 and CDR2: MNHNS and SASEGT. The CDR3 runs to 13 residues.